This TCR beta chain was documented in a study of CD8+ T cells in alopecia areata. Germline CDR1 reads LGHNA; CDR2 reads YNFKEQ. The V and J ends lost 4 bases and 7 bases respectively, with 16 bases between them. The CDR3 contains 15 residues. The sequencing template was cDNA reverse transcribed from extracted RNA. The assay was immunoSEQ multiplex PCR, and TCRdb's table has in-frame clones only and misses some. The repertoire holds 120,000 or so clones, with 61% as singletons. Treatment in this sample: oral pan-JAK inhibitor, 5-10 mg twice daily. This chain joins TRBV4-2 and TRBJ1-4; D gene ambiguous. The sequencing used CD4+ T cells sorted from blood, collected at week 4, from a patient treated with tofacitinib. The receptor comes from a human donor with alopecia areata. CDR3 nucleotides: TGTGCCAGCAGCCGAGAGAGCCCCTCGGGTGAAAAACTGTTTTTT. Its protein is CASSRESPSGEKLFF.